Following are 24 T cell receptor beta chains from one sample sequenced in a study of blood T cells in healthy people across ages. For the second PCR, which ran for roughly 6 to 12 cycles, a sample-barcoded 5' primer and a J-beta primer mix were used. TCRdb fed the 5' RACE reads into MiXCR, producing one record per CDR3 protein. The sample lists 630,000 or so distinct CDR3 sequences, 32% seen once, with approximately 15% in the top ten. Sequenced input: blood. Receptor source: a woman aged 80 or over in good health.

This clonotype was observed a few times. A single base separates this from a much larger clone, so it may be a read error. CDR3 amino acids: CSVAGQGYYEQYF. In DNA, the CDR3 is TGCAGTGTGGCGGGACAGGGGTACTACGAGCAGTACTTC. The chain joins TRBV20-1 to TRBJ2-7, with 10 positions matching TRBD1. Looked up from germline, CDR1 is DFQATT and CDR2 is SNEGSKA (reference sequence). Trimming took 7 bases from V and 3 from J; bases not matched to a gene: 6. The CDR3 length is 13 residues.

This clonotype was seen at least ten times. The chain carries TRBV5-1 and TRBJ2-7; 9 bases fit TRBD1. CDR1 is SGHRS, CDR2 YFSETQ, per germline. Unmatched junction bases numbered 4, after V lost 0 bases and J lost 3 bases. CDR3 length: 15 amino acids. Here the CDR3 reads CASSLGGTGNYEQYF. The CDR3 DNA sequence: TGCGCCAGCAGCTTGGGGGGGACAGGGAACTACGAGCAGTACTTC.

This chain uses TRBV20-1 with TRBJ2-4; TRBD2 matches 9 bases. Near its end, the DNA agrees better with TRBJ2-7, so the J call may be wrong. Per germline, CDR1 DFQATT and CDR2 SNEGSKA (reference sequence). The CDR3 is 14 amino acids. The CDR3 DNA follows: TGCAGTGTCCTGAAGCCTAGCGGGAACTACGAGCAGTACTTC. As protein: CSVLKPSGNYEQYF.

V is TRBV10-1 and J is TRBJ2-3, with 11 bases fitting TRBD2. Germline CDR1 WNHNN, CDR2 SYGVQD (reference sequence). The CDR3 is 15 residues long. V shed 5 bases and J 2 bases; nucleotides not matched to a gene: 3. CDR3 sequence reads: CASSQTSGNTDTQYF. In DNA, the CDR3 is TGCGCCAGCAGTCAGACTAGCGGGAACACAGATACGCAGTATTTT.

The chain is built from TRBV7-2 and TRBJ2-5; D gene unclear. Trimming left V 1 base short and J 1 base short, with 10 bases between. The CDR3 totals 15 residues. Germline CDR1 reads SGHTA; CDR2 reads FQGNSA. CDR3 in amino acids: CASSLVYATQETQYF. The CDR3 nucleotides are TGTGCCAGCAGCTTAGTCTACGCTACCCAAGAGACCCAGTACTTC.

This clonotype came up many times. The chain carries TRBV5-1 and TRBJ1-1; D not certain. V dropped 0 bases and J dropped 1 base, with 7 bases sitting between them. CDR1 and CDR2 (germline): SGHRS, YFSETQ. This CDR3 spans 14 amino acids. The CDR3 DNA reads TGCGCCAGCAGCTTGGCCAGAGCGAACACTGAAGCTTTCTTT. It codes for CASSLARANTEAFF.

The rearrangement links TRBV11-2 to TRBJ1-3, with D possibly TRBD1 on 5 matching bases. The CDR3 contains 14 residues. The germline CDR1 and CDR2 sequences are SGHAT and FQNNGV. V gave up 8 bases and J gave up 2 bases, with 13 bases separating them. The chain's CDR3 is CASGLTGPGNTIYF. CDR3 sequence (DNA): TGTGCCAGCGGTCTGACGGGGCCTGGAAACACCATATATTTT.

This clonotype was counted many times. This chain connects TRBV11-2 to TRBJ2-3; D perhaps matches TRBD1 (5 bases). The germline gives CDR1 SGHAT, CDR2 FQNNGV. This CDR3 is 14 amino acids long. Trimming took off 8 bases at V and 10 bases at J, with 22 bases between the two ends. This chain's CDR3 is CASSGQPSMDAQYF. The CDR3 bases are TGTGCCAGCTCAGGGCAGCCCTCTATGGATGCGCAGTATTTT.

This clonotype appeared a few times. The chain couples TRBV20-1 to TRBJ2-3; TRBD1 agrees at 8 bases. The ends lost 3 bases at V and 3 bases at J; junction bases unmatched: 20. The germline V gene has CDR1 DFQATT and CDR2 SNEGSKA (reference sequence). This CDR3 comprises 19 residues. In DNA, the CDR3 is TGCAGTGCTAGGCGGGACAGGTTCCGGGCCCTTCCACGGACAGATACGCAGTATTTT. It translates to CSARRDRFRALPRTDTQYF.

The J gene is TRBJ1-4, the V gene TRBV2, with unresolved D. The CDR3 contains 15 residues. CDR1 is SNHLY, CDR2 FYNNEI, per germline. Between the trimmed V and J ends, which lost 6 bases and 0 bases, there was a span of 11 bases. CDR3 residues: CASSLSKATNEKLFF. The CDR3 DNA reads TGTGCCAGCAGCCTGTCAAAGGCAACTAATGAAAAACTGTTTTTT.

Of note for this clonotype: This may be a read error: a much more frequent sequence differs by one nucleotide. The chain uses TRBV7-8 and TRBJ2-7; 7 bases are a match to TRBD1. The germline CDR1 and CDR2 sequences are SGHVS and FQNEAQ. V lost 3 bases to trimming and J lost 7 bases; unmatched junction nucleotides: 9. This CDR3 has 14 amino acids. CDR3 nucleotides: TGTGCCAGCAGCTTTGTACAGGGGTGCAATGAGCAGTACTTC. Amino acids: CASSFVQGCNEQYF.

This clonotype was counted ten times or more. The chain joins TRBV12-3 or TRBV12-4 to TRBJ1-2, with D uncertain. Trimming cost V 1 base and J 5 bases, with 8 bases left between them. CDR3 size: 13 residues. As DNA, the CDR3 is TGTGCCAGCAGTTTAGGTCAGCATTATGGCTACACCTTC. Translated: CASSLGQHYGYTF.

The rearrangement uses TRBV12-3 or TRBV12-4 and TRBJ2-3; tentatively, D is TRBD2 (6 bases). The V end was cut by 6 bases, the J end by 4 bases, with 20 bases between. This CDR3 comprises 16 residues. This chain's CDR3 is CASSPRSSGSADTQYF. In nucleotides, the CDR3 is TGTGCCAGCAGCCCAAGATCCTCCGGGAGCGCAGATACGCAGTATTTT.

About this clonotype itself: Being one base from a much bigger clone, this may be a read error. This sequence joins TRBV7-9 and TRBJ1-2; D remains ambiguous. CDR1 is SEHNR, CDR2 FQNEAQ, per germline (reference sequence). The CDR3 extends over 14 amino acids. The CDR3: CASSRLGSRGGYTF. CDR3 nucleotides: TGCGCCAGCAGCCGTTTGGGGTCCCGTGGGGGCTACACCTTC.

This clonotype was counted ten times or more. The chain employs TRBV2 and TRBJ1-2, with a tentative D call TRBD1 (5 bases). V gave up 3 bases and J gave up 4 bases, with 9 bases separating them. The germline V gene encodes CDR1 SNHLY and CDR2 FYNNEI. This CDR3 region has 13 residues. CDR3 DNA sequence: TGTGCCAGCAGTGATCGGGGCTCCTATGGCTACACCTTC. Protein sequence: CASSDRGSYGYTF.

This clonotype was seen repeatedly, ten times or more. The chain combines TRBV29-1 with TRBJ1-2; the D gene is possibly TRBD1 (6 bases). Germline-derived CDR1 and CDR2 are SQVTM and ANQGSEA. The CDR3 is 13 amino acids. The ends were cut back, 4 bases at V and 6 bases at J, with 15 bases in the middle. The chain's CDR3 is CSVGWGAENGYTF. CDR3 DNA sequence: TGCAGCGTTGGATGGGGGGCTGAGAATGGCTACACCTTC.

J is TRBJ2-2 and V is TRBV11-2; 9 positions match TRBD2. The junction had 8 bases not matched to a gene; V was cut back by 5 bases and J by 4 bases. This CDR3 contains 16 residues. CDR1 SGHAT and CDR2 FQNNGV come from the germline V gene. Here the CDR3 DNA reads TGTGCCAGCAGCCCGTTCCGGACTAGCGTCACCGGGGAGCTGTTTTTT. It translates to CASSPFRTSVTGELFF. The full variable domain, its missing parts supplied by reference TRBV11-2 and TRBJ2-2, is EAGVAQSPRYKIIEKRQSVAFWCNPISGHATLYWYQQILGQGPKLLIQFQNNGVVDDSQLPKDRFSAERLKGVDSTLKIQPAKLEDSAVYLCASSPFRTSVTGELFFGEGSRLTVL.

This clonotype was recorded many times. The CDR3 bases are TGCAGTGCGGGGACATCCGACCCTAGCACAGATACGCAGTATTTT. It is translated as CSAGTSDPSTDTQYF. The rearrangement uses TRBV20-1 and TRBJ2-3; D may be TRBD1 (6 bases). Germline V CDR1 and CDR2: DFQATT, SNEGSKA (reference sequence). The CDR3 consists of 15 residues. V dropped 6 bases and J dropped 0 bases, with 16 bases sitting between them.

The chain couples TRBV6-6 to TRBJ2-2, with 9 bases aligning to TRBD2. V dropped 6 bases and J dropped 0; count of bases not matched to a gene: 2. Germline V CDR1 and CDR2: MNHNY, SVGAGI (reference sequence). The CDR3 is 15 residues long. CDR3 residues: CASRSSGANTGELFF. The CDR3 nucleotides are TGTGCCAGCAGGTCTAGCGGGGCGAACACCGGGGAGCTGTTTTTT.

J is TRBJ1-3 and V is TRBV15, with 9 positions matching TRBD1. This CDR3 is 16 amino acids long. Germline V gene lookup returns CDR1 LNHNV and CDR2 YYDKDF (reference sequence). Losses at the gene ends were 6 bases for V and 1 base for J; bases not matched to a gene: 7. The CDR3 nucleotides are TGTGCCACCAGGAGGGCCGGGACAGGGTCTGGAAACACCATATATTTT. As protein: CATRRAGTGSGNTIYF.

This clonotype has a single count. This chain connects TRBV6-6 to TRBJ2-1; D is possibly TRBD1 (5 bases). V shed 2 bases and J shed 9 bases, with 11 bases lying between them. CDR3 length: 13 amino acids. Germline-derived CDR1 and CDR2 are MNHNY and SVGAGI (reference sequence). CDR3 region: CASSYRRTIEQFF. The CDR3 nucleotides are TGTGCCAGCAGTTACCGGCGGACAATTGAGCAGTTCTTC.

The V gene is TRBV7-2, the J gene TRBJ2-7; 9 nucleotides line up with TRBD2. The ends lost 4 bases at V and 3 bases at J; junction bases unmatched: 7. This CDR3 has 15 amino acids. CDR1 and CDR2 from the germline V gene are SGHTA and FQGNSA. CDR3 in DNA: TGTGCCAGCAGCTCGCCGGGACTAGCCTTCTACGAGCAGTACTTC. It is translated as CASSSPGLAFYEQYF.

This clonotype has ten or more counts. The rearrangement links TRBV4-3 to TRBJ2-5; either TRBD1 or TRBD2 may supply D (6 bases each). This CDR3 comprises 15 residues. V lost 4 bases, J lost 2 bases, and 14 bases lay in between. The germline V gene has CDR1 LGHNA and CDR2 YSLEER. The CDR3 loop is CASSLSWGAQETQYF. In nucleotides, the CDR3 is TGCGCCAGCAGCCTCTCCTGGGGGGCTCAAGAGACCCAGTACTTC.

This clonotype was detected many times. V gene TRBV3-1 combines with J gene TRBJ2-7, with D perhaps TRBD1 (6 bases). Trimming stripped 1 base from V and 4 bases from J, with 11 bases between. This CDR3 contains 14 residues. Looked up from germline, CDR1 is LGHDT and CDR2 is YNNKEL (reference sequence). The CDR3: CASSQVTGRYEQYF. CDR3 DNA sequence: TGTGCCAGCAGCCAAGTCACAGGGCGGTACGAGCAGTACTTC.